This T cell receptor (beta chain) is from a study of shared clonotypes between healthy human individuals. Study-wide background: Three CD4 naive, three CD4 memory, two CD8 naive and one CD8 memory plate were used per donor. Study results and caveats: Among donors, the sharing of clonotypes was expected to be influenced by sequencing depth.

On this clone: What it binds is unknown.

Investigators spread the genomic DNA of each subset evenly over several immunoSEQ plates. The table came from immunoSEQ multiplex PCR; TCRdb's copy has only in-frame clones and leaves some out. This table holds a few hundred thousand clones, roughly 95% found once. CD45RO-negative cells were positively selected for CCR7, leaving out terminally differentiated effector memory CD45RA+ cells. Nashville, Tennessee was home to all donors, who were Caucasian adults. Losses at the gene ends were 5 bases for V and 4 bases for J; bases not matched to a gene: 17. Germline assignment: CDR1 MGHRA and CDR2 YSYEKL. The CDR3 spans 18 residues.

J is TRBJ1-2 and V is TRBV4-1; 9 nucleotides align to TRBD1. The source is a woman in her twenties or thirties in good health. Sample: naive CD8+ T cells sorted from blood. CDR3 nucleotides: TGCGCCAGCAGCGACCGGGGGACAGGGCGACGAGTCGGCTATGGCTACACCTTC. Its protein is CASSDRGTGRRVGYGYTF.